This T cell receptor (beta chain) was recovered during a study of control samples from healthy donors and cancer patients. Profiled with immunoSEQ multiplex PCR; TCRdb holds only in-frame clones, not every one. Of under 200,000 clones in the sample, around 88% were seen once. Trimming removed 1 base from V and 10 bases from J, with 8 bases in between. The CDR3 totals 12 residues. CDR1 and CDR2 from the germline V gene are SEHNR and FQNEAQ (reference sequence). The V and J genes are TRBV7-9 and TRBJ2-4, with D possibly being TRBD2 (5 bases). The sequenced sample consisted of blood. The receptor was derived from a woman aged 30 to 39 in good health. CDR3 coding DNA: TGTGCCAGCAGCTTAGGAGAGGGAATTCAGTACTTC. Translating gives CASSLGEGIQYF.